The 9 T cell receptor beta chains presented below share a single source sample, sequenced in a study of post-analysis software for immune sequencing data. No cognate antigen is known for these TCRs. Study results and caveats: There were about 5 TRBV segments more frequent in patients than controls, and TRBV5-6, TRBV5-1 and TRBV20-1 were among them.

Unique molecular identifiers were present in the TCR beta cDNA libraries. From the PCR reads, TCRdb called clonotypes with MiXCR, one entry per CDR3 protein. The sample lists around 500,000 distinct CDR3 sequences, about a third occurring once. Source material: blood. The source of these receptors is a girl aged 2-17 years with multiple sclerosis.

The chain carries TRBV20-1 and TRBJ2-3; D not certain. There are 12 residues in the CDR3. Trimming cost V 3 bases and J 1 base, with 5 bases left between them. CDR1 is DFQATT and CDR2 is SNEGSKA in the germline V gene (reference sequence). The CDR3 DNA follows: TGCAGTGCTAGCGACCGCACAGATACGCAGTATTTT. Protein sequence: CSASDRTDTQYF.

This clonotype has just a few counts. The chain combines TRBV6-5 with TRBJ2-5, with TRBD2 identical over 8 bases. J gave up 5 bases and V 6 bases, and 8 bases lay outside the gene matches. Germline assignment: CDR1 MNHEY and CDR2 SVGAGI. This CDR3 has 14 amino acids. CDR3 protein: CASRTPGGPETQYF. The CDR3 DNA is TGTGCCAGCAGAACGCCGGGGGGGCCCGAGACCCAGTACTTC.

The V call is TRBV7-8, the J call TRBJ2-5; TRBD1 or TRBD2 may be the D gene (5 bases each). V dropped 6 bases and J dropped 2 bases, with 16 bases sitting between them. This CDR3 has 15 amino acids. Germline assignment: CDR1 SGHVS and CDR2 FQNEAQ. The CDR3 DNA follows: TGTGCCAGCAGGTCTACGGGGACGGATCAAGAGACCCAGTACTTC. This translates into CASRSTGTDQETQYF. Filled out from reference TRBV7-8 and TRBJ2-5, the complete variable domain reads GAGVSQSPRYKVAKRGQDVALRCDPISGHVSLFWYQQALGQGPEFLTYFQNEAQLDKSGLPSDRFFAERPEGSVSTLKIQRTQQEDSAVYLCASRSTGTDQETQYFGPGTRLLVL.

This rearrangement joins TRBV6-5 to TRBJ2-2; the match to TRBD2 covers 16 bases. The germline gives CDR1 MNHEY, CDR2 SVGAGI. CDR3 length equals 19 residues. V trimming: 2 bases; J trimming: 3 bases; junction bases outside the gene matches: 6. The CDR3 DNA sequence: TGTGCCAGCAGTTACCTCGGGACTAGCGGGGGGGCTGACACCGGGGAGCTGTTTTTT. This gives the protein CASSYLGTSGGADTGELFF.

This clonotype was observed a handful of times. This rearrangement joins TRBV10-3 to TRBJ2-4; 7 positions match TRBD1. The J call may be mistaken, given a closer DNA end match to TRBJ2-7. Germline CDR1 reads ENHRY; CDR2 reads SYGVKD. The CDR3 consists of 14 residues. CDR3 DNA sequence: TGTGCCATCAGTGCCGACAGGGTAAGGTACGAGCAGTACTTC. Translation gives CAISADRVRYEQYF.

The chain carries TRBV12-3 or TRBV12-4 and TRBJ1-4; 7 bases fit TRBD1. CDR3 size: 15 residues. V was clipped by 4 bases and J by 3 bases; unmatched bases: 5. The CDR3 DNA follows: TGTGCCAGCAGTTACGGACAGGCAGCTAATGAAAAACTGTTTTTT. Amino acid sequence: CASSYGQAANEKLFF.

This clonotype came up once. The chain combines TRBV20-1 with TRBJ1-2; 7 bases map to TRBD1. CDR1 and CDR2 from the germline V gene are DFQATT and SNEGSKA (reference sequence). V shed 5 bases, J shed 3 bases, and the junction held 6 bases outside the gene matches. The CDR3 has 13 residues. The CDR3 protein is CSAYQGGDYGYTF. For the CDR3, the DNA is TGCAGTGCTTATCAGGGGGGGGACTATGGCTACACCTTC.

The rearrangement joins TRBV29-1 to TRBJ2-3, with TRBD2 identical over 11 bases. Germline CDR1 is SQVTM and CDR2 is ANQGSEA. The CDR3 totals 17 residues. V trimming: 2 bases; J trimming: 0 bases; junction bases outside the gene matches: 7. This CDR3 is CSVELAGGTPSTDTQYF. The CDR3 bases are TGCAGCGTTGAACTAGCGGGGGGCACCCCGAGCACAGATACGCAGTATTTT.

V and J are TRBV12-3 or TRBV12-4 and TRBJ2-1; possibly TRBD1 for D (6 bases). V was shortened by 4 bases and J by 4 bases, with 11 bases between the two germline ends. This CDR3 comprises 14 residues. CDR3 DNA sequence: TGTGCCAGCAGTTCCGGGACAACATACAATGAGCAGTTCTTC. Its translation: CASSSGTTYNEQFF.